This TCR beta chain derives from a study of regulatory dendritic cells for organ transplantation. General observations from the study: Mature dendritic cells appeared to drive more memory CD8+ clonal expansion than regulatory ones. The authors noted considerable between-person heterogeneity in alloreactive memory CD8+ cells.

Generated by immunoSEQ multiplex PCR, the TCRdb table keeps only in-frame clones and is missing some. Found here are under 35,000 clones, roughly 84% of them singletons; the top ten hold roughly 0.4%. Germline V gene data show CDR1 as SGHVS and CDR2 as FQNEAQ. The V segment lost 2 bases and the J segment 8 bases; nucleotides outside the gene matches: 12. This CDR3 spans 17 amino acids. Turning to this clone: The antigen is unknown.

The sequenced material came from naive CD8+ T cells from blood. The subset was: CD45RA+ naive T cells. The rearrangement links TRBV7-8 to TRBJ2-2; 9 bases are shared with TRBD2. The source is a human donor in good health. The CDR3 DNA follows: TGTGCCAGCAGCTTATGGGCTAGCGGGGATTTTTTAGGGGAGCTGTTTTTT. It encodes CASSLWASGDFLGELFF.